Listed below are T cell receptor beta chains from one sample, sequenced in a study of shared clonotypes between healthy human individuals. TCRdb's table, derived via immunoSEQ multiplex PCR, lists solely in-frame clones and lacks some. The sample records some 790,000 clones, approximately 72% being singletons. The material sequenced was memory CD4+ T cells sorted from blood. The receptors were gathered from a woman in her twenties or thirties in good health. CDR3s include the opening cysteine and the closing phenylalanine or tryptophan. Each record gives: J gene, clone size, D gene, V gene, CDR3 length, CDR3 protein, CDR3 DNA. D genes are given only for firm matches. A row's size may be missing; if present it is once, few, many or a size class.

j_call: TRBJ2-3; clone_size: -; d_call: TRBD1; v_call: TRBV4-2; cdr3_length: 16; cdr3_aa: CASSQGGDRAPDTQYF; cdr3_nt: TGTGCCAGCAGCCAAGGGGGGGACAGGGCCCCAGATACGCAGTATTTT
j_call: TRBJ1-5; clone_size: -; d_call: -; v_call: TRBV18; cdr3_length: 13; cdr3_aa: CASSTGWQGRKHF; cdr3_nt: TGTGCCAGCTCAACCGGTTGGCAGGGGAGAAAGCATTTT
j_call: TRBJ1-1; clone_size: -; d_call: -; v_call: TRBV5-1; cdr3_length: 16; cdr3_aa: CASSLLYGGVNTEAFF; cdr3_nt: TGCGCCAGCAGCTTGTTGTACGGTGGGGTGAACACTGAAGCTTTCTTT
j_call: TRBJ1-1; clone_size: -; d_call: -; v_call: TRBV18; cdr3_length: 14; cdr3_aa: CASSPPSSNTEAFF; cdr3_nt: TGTGCCAGCTCACCACCGAGCAGCAACACTGAAGCTTTCTTT
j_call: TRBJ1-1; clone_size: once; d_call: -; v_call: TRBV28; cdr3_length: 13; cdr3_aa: CASINSSGLEAFF; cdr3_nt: TGTGCCAGCATCAACTCATCGGGTCTAGAAGCTTTCTTT
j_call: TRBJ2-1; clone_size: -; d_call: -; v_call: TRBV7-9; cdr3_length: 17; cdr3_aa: CASRGGFGRGSYNEQFF; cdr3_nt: TGTGCCAGCCGAGGGGGGTTCGGGAGAGGATCCTACAATGAGCAGTTCTTC
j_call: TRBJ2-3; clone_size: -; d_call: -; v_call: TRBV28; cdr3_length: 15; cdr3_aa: CASSFPDWRADTQYF; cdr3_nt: TGTGCCAGCAGTTTCCCGGACTGGCGGGCAGATACGCAGTATTTT
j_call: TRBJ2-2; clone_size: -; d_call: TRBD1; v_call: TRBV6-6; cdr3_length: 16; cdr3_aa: CASRRDRGRSTGELFF; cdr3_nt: TGTGCCAGCAGACGTGACAGGGGGCGAAGCACCGGGGAGCTGTTTTTT
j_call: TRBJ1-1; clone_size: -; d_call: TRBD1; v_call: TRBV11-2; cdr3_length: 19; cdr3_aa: CASSLGYLQGAPGETEAFF; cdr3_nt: TGTGCCAGCAGCCTAGGGTATTTACAGGGGGCGCCGGGTGAAACTGAAGCTTTCTTT
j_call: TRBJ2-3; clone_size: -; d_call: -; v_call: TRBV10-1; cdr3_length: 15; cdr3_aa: CASSGSTFDVDTQYF; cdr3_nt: TGCGCCAGCAGTGGGTCTACGTTTGATGTAGATACGCAGTATTTT
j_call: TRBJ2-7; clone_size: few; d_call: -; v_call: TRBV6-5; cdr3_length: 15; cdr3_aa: CASSPRGSLSYEQYF; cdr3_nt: TGTGCCAGCAGCCCCAGGGGATCCCTCTCCTACGAGCAGTACTTC
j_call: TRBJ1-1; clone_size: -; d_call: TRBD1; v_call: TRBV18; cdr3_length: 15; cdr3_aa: CASSPGQVMNTEAFF; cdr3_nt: TGTGCCAGCTCACCAGGACAGGTGATGAACACTGAAGCTTTCTTT
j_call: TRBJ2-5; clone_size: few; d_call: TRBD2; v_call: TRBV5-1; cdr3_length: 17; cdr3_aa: CASSSSPGASGSKTQYF; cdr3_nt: TGCGCCAGCAGCTCCTCCCCCGGGGCTAGCGGGAGCAAGACCCAGTACTTC
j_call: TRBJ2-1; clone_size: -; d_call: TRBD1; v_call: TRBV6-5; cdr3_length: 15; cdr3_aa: CASSYLTGGYNEQFF; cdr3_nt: TGTGCCAGCAGTTACCTCACAGGGGGCTATAATGAGCAGTTCTTC
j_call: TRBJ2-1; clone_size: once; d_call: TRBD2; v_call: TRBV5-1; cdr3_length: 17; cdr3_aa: CASSFGGTSSVHNEQFF; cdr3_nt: TGCGCCAGCAGCTTCGGCGGGACTAGCAGTGTGCACAATGAGCAGTTCTTC
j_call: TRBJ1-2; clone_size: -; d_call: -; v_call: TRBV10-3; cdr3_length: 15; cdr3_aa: CAIKIGADKNYGYTF; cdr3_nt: TGTGCCATCAAGATCGGGGCGGACAAGAACTATGGCTACACCTTC